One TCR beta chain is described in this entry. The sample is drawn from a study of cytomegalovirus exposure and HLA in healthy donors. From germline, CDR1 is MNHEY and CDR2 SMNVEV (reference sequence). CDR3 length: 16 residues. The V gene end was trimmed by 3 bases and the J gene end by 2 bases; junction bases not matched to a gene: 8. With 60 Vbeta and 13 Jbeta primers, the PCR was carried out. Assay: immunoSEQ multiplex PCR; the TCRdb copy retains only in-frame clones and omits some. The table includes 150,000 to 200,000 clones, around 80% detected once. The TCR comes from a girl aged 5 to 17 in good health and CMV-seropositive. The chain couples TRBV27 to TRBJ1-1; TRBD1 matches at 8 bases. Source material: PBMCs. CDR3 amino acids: CASSLNRGDLNTEAFF. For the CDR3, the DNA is TGTGCCAGCAGTTTGAACAGGGGGGATCTAAACACTGAAGCTTTCTTT.